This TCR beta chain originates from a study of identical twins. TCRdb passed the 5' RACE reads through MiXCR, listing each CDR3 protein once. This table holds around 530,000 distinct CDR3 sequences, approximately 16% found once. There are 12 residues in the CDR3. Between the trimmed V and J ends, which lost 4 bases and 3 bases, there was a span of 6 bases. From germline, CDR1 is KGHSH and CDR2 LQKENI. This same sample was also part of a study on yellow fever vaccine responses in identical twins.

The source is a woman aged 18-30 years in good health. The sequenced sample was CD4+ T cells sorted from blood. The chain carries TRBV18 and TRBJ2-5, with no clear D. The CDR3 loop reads CASSRIEETQYF. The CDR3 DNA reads TGTGCCAGCTCACGGATCGAAGAGACCCAGTACTTC.